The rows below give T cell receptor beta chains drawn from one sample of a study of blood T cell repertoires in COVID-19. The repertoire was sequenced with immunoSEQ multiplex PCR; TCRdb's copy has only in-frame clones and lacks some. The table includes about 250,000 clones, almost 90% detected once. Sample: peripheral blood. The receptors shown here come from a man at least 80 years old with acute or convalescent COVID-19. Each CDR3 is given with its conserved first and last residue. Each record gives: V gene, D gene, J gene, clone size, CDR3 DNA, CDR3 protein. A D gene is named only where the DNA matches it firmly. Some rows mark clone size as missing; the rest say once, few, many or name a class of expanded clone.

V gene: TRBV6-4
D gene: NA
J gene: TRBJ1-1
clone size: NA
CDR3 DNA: TGTGCCAGCAGTGATCTGCCAGGGACTGAAGCTTTCTTT
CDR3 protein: CASSDLPGTEAFF

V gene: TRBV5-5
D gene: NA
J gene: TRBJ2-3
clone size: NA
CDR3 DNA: TGTGCCAGCAGCTTGGAATTAGCGGTCGATACGCAGTATTTT
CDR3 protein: CASSLELAVDTQYF

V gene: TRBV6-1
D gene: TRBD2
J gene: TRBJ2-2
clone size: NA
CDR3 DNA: TGTGCCAGCAGTGAATCAGGGAGGGCTGGGGAGCTGTTTTTT
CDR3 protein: CASSESGRAGELFF

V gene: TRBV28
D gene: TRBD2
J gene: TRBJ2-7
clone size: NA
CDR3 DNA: TGTGCCAGCAGACTGGGACTAGTGGCAAGCGAGCAGTACTTC
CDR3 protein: CASRLGLVASEQYF

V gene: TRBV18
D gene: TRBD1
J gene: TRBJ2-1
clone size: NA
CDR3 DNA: TGTGCCAGCTCCCCAGGGGGGACAGGGGCCTTATTGTTCTTC
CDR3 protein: CASSPGGTGALLFF

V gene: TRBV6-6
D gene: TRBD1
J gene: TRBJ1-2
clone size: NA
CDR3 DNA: TGTGCCACATCGGCGGGACAGGGAAACTATGGCTACACCTTC
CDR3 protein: CATSAGQGNYGYTF

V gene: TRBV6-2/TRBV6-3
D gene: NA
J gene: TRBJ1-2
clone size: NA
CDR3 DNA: TGTGCCAGCAGTGCTCCCCCGCGGCAGAATGGCTACACCTTC
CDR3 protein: CASSAPPRQNGYTF

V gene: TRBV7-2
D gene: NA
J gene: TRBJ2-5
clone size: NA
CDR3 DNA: TGTGCCAGCAGCTTAGTCCGGGGCCAAGAGACCCAGTACTTC
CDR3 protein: CASSLVRGQETQYF

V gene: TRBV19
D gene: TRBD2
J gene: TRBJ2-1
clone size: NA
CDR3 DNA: TGTGCCAGTGGACAGACTCAAATGGCGGGGGGTGAGCAGTTCTTC
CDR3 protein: CASGQTQMAGGEQFF

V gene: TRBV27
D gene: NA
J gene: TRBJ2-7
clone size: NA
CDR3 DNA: TGTGCCAGCAGTTCCCAGGCCAGCTCCTACGAGCAGTACTTC
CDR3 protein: CASSSQASSYEQYF

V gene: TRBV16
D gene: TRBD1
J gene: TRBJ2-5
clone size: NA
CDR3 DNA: TGTGCCAGCAGCAGACAGGGGATGGGCGAGACCCAGTACTTC
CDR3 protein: CASSRQGMGETQYF

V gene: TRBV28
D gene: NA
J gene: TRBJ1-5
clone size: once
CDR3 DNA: TGTGCCAGCACCCTTGGGGGGGGTGGGAGTCAGCCCCAGCATTTT
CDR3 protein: CASTLGGGGSQPQHF

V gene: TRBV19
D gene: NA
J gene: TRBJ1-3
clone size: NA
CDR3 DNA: TGTGCCAGTAGTATGGCCCTCCGAGGAAACACCATATATTTT
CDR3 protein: CASSMALRGNTIYF

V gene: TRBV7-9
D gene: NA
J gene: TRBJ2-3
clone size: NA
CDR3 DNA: TGTGCCAGCAGCTTTATGAATCGGGGTTTGGATACGCAGTATTTT
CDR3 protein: CASSFMNRGLDTQYF

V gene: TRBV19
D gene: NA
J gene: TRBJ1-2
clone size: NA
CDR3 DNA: TGTGCCAGTAGCATGACGGGGGGCGCTAACTATGGCTACACCTTC
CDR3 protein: CASSMTGGANYGYTF

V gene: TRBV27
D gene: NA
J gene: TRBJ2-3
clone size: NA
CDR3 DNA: TGTGCCAGCAGTTCTCCAGGGCGAGGCACAGATACGCAGTATTTT
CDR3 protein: CASSSPGRGTDTQYF

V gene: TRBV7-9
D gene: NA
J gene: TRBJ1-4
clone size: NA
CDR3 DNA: TGTGCCAGCAGCTCTCAGGGGCTTGCAACTAATGAAAAACTGTTTTTT
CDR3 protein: CASSSQGLATNEKLFF

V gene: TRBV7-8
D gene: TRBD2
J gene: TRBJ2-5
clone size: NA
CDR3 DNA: TGTGCCAGCAGCTTAAGGAAAATAGCGGGAGGGGTGAGGGAGACCCAGTACTTC
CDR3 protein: CASSLRKIAGGVRETQYF

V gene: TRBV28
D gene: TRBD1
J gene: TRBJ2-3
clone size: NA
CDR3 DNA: TGTGCCAGCAGTTTAAGGGGCGCAGGGGGCAGGGATACGCAGTATTTT
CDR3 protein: CASSLRGAGGRDTQYF

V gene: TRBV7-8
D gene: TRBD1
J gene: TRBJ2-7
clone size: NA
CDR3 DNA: TGTGCCAGCAGCTTAGGGGCAGGGGGACAATCCTACGAGCAGTACTTC
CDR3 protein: CASSLGAGGQSYEQYF

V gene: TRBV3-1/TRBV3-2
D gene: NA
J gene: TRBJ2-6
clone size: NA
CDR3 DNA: TGTGCCAGCAGCCCAGGGACTTTTGGGGCCAACGTCCTGACTTTC
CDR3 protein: CASSPGTFGANVLTF

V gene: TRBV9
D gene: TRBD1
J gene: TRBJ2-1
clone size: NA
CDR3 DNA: TGTGCCAGCAGCGCCGAAGGGGGCCGAACCTACAATGAGCAGTTCTTC
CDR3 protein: CASSAEGGRTYNEQFF

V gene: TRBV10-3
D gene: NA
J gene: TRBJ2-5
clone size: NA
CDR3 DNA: TGTGCCACCAGAGGGAGAGAAGAGACCCAGTACTTC
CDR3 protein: CATRGREETQYF

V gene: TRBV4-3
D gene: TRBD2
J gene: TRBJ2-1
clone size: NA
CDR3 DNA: TGCGCCAGCAGCCAAGATTTGACTAGCGGGAGGAGGAGTGAGCAGTTCTTC
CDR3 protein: CASSQDLTSGRRSEQFF

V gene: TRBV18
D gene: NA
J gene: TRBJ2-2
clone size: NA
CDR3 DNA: TGTGCCAGCTCTGAGGGCCAGAACACCGGGGAGCTGTTTTTT
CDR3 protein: CASSEGQNTGELFF

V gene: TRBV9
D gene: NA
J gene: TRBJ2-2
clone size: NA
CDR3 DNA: TGTGCCAGCAGCGTTATCAGAAGGAGGGGTTTT
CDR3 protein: CASSVIRRRGF

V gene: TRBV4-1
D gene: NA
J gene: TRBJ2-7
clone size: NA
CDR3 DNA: TGCGCCAGCAGCCAAGATCGACTAACTGCTCCCCCCTACGAGCAGTACTTC
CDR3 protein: CASSQDRLTAPPYEQYF

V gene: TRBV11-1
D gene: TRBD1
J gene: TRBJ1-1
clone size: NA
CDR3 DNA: TGTGCCAGCAGCAAAGGACAGGGGGGATTGAACACTGAAGCTTTCTTT
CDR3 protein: CASSKGQGGLNTEAFF

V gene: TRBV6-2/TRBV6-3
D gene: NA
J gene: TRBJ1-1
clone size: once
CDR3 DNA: TGTGCCAGCAGTCCCCACTTGGAGAGGGCTGAAGCTTTCTTT
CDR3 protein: CASSPHLERAEAFF

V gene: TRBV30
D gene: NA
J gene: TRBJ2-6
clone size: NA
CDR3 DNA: TGTGCCTGGGACGAAAGGGAGTTCGGGGCCAACGTCCTGACTTTC
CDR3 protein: CAWDEREFGANVLTF

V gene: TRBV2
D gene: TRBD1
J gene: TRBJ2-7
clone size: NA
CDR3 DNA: TGTGCCAGCAGACAGGGGAGCTTATACGAGCAGTACTTC
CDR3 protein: CASRQGSLYEQYF

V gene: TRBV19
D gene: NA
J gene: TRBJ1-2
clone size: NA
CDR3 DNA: TGTGCCAGTAGAGTATCCCCCAGCGGGGGAAGCTACACCTTC
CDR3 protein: CASRVSPSGGSYTF

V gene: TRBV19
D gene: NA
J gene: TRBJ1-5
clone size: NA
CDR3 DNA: TGTGCCAGTAGTGCCGGGAGACTTCAGCCCCAGCATTTT
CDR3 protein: CASSAGRLQPQHF

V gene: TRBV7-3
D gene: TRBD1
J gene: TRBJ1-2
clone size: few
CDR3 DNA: TGTGCCAGCAGCTTAGAACGACAGGGAAGTACTGGCTACACCTTC
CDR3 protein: CASSLERQGSTGYTF

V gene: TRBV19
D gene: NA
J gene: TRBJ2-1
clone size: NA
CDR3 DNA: TGTGCCAGTAGTACAACAGGGATGAGTGAGCAGTTCTTC
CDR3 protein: CASSTTGMSEQFF

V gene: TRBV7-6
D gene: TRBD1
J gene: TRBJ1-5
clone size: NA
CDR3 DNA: TGTGCCAGCAGCTTACGGCAGGGGGGCAATCAGCCCCAGCATTTT
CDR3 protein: CASSLRQGGNQPQHF

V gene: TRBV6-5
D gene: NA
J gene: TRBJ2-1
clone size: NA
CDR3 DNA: TGTGCCAGCACCCGGCGGGATGAGCAGTTCTTC
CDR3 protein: CASTRRDEQFF

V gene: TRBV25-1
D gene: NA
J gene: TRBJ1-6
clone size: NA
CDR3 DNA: TGTGCCAGCAGTGAATACAGGCCGAGTAATTCACCCCTCCACTTT
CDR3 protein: CASSEYRPSNSPLHF

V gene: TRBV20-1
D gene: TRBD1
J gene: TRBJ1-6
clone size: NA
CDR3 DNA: TGCAGTGCTAGTAGACAGGGTGGAAATTCACCCCTCCACTTT
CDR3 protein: CSASRQGGNSPLHF

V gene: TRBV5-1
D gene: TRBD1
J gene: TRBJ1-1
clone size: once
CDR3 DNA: TGCGCCAGCAGCCGCACAGGGGCAGTGAACACTGAAGCTTTCTTT
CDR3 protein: CASSRTGAVNTEAFF

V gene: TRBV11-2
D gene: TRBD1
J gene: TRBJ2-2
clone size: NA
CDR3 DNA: TGTGCCAGCAGCGTACAGGGGTTCACCGGGGAGCTGTTTTTT
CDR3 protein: CASSVQGFTGELFF

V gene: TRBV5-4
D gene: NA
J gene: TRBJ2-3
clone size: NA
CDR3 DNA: TGTGCCAGCAGCTTGATGGGGGCCTCCACAGATACGCAGTATTTT
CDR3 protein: CASSLMGASTDTQYF

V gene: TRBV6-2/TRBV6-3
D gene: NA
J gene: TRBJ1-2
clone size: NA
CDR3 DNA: TGTGCCAGCAGTTACGGGCTTGTCTATGGCTACACCTTC
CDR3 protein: CASSYGLVYGYTF

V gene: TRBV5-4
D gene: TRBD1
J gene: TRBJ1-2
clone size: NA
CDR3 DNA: TGTGCCAGCAGCGGGGACAGGGGGAGGGGTGGCTACACCTTC
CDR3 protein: CASSGDRGRGGYTF

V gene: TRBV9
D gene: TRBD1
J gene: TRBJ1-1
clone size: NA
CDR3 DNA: TGTGCCAGCAGCTCCCGGACAGGGCGACAAAGCTGGGACACTGAAGCTTTCTTT
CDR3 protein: CASSSRTGRQSWDTEAFF